Below, 10 T cell receptor beta chains from the same sample are listed, as sequenced in a study of T cells expressing NK-cell markers. After re-calling the 5' RACE reads, TCRdb lists one entry per CDR3 protein, DNA absent. The data include 350,000 to 500,000 distinct CDR3 sequences; the top ten clones carry 7.3%. The sequenced sample consisted of blood T cells: a sorted CD56 or NKG2C T cell subset, CD4+ or CD8+ T cells, or bulk PBMC T cells (not recorded which). The receptor set was obtained from a woman aged 18 to 75 in good health.

The chain recombines TRBV7-2 with TRBJ2-3; TCRdb gives TRBD2 as the D gene, but with no DNA this cannot be confirmed. CDR1 and CDR2 from the germline V gene are SGHTA and FQGNSA. The CDR3 contains 15 residues. The CDR3 loop is CASSHAGLAMPTQYF.

The CDR3 loop is CASSALGVRSPLHF. The chain couples TRBV12-3 or TRBV12-4 to TRBJ1-6. The CDR3 runs to 14 residues.

The chain joins TRBV20-1 to TRBJ2-7; with no DNA, the TCRdb D assignment of TRBD2 cannot be verified. Germline CDR1 reads DFQATT; CDR2 reads SNEGSKA (reference sequence). CDR3 length equals 13 residues. The CDR3 here is CSAVREWGLEQYF.

The V and J genes are TRBV4-1 and TRBJ1-3; there is no DNA to check the TCRdb D call of TRBD1. The CDR3 consists of 16 residues. Germline values: CDR1 MGHRA, CDR2 YSYEKL. The CDR3 is CASSPPGQGDGNTIYF.

J is TRBJ2-2 and V is TRBV20-1; without DNA, the TCRdb call of TRBD1 cannot be checked. CDR1 and CDR2 (germline): DFQATT, SNEGSKA (reference sequence). This CDR3 has 16 amino acids. Here the CDR3 reads CSARDGQGASTGELFF.

This chain joins TRBV7-3 and TRBJ2-1; TCRdb gives TRBD2 as the D gene, but with no DNA this cannot be confirmed. The CDR3 consists of 16 residues. Germline loops: CDR1 SGHTA, CDR2 FQGTGA. CDR3 sequence reads: CASSELGTTSYNEQFF.

The V gene is TRBV4-3, the J gene TRBJ2-5; the TCRdb call, TRBD1, lacks DNA for checking. The CDR3 loop spans 17 amino acids. CDR1 LGHNA and CDR2 YSLEER come from the germline V gene. CDR3 loop: CASSRGRDPLFQETQYF.

The chain couples TRBV29-1 to TRBJ1-1; checking the TCRdb D call of TRBD1 is not possible without DNA. Germline V lookup: CDR1 SQVTM, CDR2 ANQGSEA. The CDR3 is made up of 15 amino acids. CDR3 region: CSVEPMGQKITEAFF.

The CDR3 here is CASSYSEGGPSEQFF. The chain uses TRBV6-5 and TRBJ2-1; TCRdb names TRBD2, which stays unverified in the absence of DNA. CDR1 and CDR2 (germline): MNHEY, SVGAGI. This CDR3 is built from 15 residues.

This chain joins TRBV20-1 and TRBJ2-2. There are 11 residues in the CDR3. Germline V gives CDR1 DFQATT, CDR2 SNEGSKA (reference sequence). This chain's CDR3 is CSARDAGELFF.